These T cell receptor beta chains were read from a single sample in a study of cytomegalovirus exposure and HLA in healthy donors. Only in-frame clones appear in the TCRdb table, and some are missing; sequencing was by immunoSEQ multiplex PCR. The sample gives around 140,000 clones, 60% to 85% of which show up once; around 7% is in the top ten. The specimen sequenced was PBMCs. Receptors originate from a young man in good health and CMV-seronegative. Both conserved end residues are part of each CDR3. Fields, in order: J gene, V gene, CDR3 protein.

TRBJ2-3,TRBV28,CASKPLAGDSDTQYF
TRBJ2-5,TRBV11-3,CASSLKGTEETQYF
TRBJ2-1,TRBV14,CASSQDWRAHSYNEQFF
TRBJ2-3,TRBV9,CASSVAPGDTQYF
TRBJ2-1,TRBV5-8,CASCRTWDSYNEQFF
TRBJ2-1,TRBV11-2,CASSGGLINEQFF
TRBJ2-7,TRBV28,CASSYRGSSYEQYF
TRBJ2-5,TRBV30,CAWSGGLAGVGQETQYF
TRBJ2-1,TRBV9,CASSPGNGNEQFF
TRBJ1-5,TRBV9,CASGGTGIAQHF
TRBJ1-5,TRBV6-1,CASSDRADGQPQHF
TRBJ2-7,TRBV9,CASSARGLGPYEQYF
TRBJ1-2,TRBV7-2,CASSLAAGNYGYTF
TRBJ2-4,TRBV28,CASTTAGTVETKNSQYF
TRBJ1-2,TRBV4-1,CASSHDWGRTANYGYTF
TRBJ2-7,TRBV28,CASSLRRDRPPGEQYF
TRBJ1-6,TRBV7-3,CASSVTGSSPLHF
TRBJ1-4,TRBV6-1,CASDLPGNEKLFF
TRBJ2-7,TRBV6-6,CASRGSEQYF
TRBJ2-7,TRBV28,CASRRRTGRYEQYF
TRBJ1-4,TRBV10-2,CASSSDRGWTANEKLFF
TRBJ1-5,TRBV2,CASSEGLRVDQPQHF
TRBJ2-7,TRBV11-2,CASSLRSGMTYEQYF
TRBJ2-5,TRBV6-5,CASSLGGGPGETQYF
TRBJ1-2,TRBV11-2,CASSPRQGDGYTF
TRBJ2-3,TRBV6-4,CASSARIAGAADTQYF
TRBJ1-1,TRBV6-5,CASSYGQNTEAFF
TRBJ2-7,TRBV7-8,CASSLARGTYHEQYF